Listed here is a single T cell receptor beta chain. Its antigen is still unknown. The record has no base qualities; no much larger clone is one base away. Receptor libraries were prepared by the immunoSEQ multiplex PCR assay. The table comes from immuneACCESS by way of TCRdb, which keeps in-frame sequences with V and J called. Part of the clones is missing from these tables; in studies checked, under half for an unresolved V gene and the rest for unknown reasons. A total of about 2,200 clones appear in this sample, about 64% of them only once. The ten largest account for around three fifths of the sample. The source of the sample is a study of circulating tumor DNA in untreated peripheral T-cell lymphoma (dated by TCRdb to about 2021). General study outcomes and caveats: Tumor-specific clonotypes were identified in 75% to 80% of patients, with identification achieved from 85% to 90% of baseline tissues and approximately 67% of baseline serum samples.

To find tumor-specific TCR clonotypes, researchers sequenced baseline tumor tissue that had been collected prior to treatment. The study used next-generation sequencing of T-cell receptor sequences to monitor peripheral T-cell lymphoma patients receiving frontline treatment on a trial. The CDR1 and CDR2 encoded by the germline V gene (reference sequence) are LNHDA and SQIVND. Including cysteine and phenylalanine, the CDR3 has 14 amino acids. The CDR3 DNA has 42 bases and is translated from base 1. Relative to germline, V is missing 3 bases and J is missing 11 bases, with 11 bases of the junction outside any gene match.

Recombination connected TRBV19 to TRBJ1-1; TRBD1 lines up with 8 middle nucleotides. Material: tumor tissue. The sequence came from a human donor with peripheral T-cell lymphoma. The base sequence is TGTGCCAGTAGTATCGGTCAGGGACAGGCTACTGCTTTCTTT. The resulting protein is CASSIGQGQATAFF.